A selection of T cell receptor beta chains follows, all from one sample in a study of response to subunit inactivated influenza vaccine. TCRdb ran MiXCR on the RT-PCR reads and lists one entry per CDR3 protein. The sample carries 300,000 to 350,000 distinct CDR3 sequences, about a fifth recorded once. The input for sequencing was PBMCs from blood, taken less than 22 months after vaccination. The receptors shown here come from a man aged 50 to 69 who received an inactivated influenza vaccine. The conserved cysteine and the conserved F or W are not part of the CDR3 here. A D gene is named only where the DNA matches it firmly.

V gene: TRBV20-1; D gene: .; J gene: TRBJ2-7; CDR3 protein: SASKVSSYEQY
V gene: TRBV7-9; D gene: TRBD2; J gene: TRBJ2-3; CDR3 protein: ASSLTSGFSTDTQY
V gene: TRBV28; D gene: .; J gene: TRBJ2-4; CDR3 protein: ASSPTRSVAKNIQY
V gene: TRBV4-3; D gene: TRBD2; J gene: TRBJ2-3; CDR3 protein: ASSQEGLAKDTQY
V gene: TRBV4-1; D gene: TRBD2; J gene: TRBJ2-1; CDR3 protein: ASSQDIASGRVEQF
V gene: TRBV4-2; D gene: TRBD1; J gene: TRBJ2-7; CDR3 protein: ASSQDSRDRGAYEQY
V gene: TRBV4-3; D gene: TRBD1; J gene: TRBJ1-1; CDR3 protein: ASSQDVGQANTEAF
V gene: TRBV4-1; D gene: TRBD1; J gene: TRBJ1-5; CDR3 protein: ASSVSGTGGNQPQH
V gene: TRBV12-3/TRBV12-4; D gene: .; J gene: TRBJ2-2; CDR3 protein: ASSFAGSTGELF
V gene: TRBV24-1; D gene: .; J gene: TRBJ1-5; CDR3 protein: ATSDSLESNQPQH
V gene: TRBV20-1; D gene: .; J gene: TRBJ1-6; CDR3 protein: SARDGQASSYNSPLH
V gene: TRBV7-9; D gene: TRBD2; J gene: TRBJ2-1; CDR3 protein: ASSLWLAGADEQF
V gene: TRBV2; D gene: TRBD2; J gene: TRBJ2-5; CDR3 protein: ASRSTSGAETQY
V gene: TRBV6-2/TRBV6-3; D gene: .; J gene: TRBJ1-2; CDR3 protein: ASSHWSYGYT
V gene: TRBV5-5; D gene: .; J gene: TRBJ1-1; CDR3 protein: ASSYNTAYSAF
V gene: TRBV6-2/TRBV6-3; D gene: .; J gene: TRBJ2-2; CDR3 protein: ASGGQLYTGELF
V gene: TRBV9; D gene: TRBD1; J gene: TRBJ2-2; CDR3 protein: ASSAGDRFTGELF
V gene: TRBV14; D gene: TRBD2; J gene: TRBJ2-3; CDR3 protein: ASSQVLPSGSDTQY
V gene: TRBV29-1; D gene: .; J gene: TRBJ1-1; CDR3 protein: SATARSGNTEAF
V gene: TRBV6-5; D gene: .; J gene: TRBJ1-4; CDR3 protein: ASSYSMGVGSTNEKLF
V gene: TRBV5-1; D gene: TRBD1; J gene: TRBJ1-6; CDR3 protein: ASSSTGTGTNSPLH
V gene: TRBV5-1; D gene: .; J gene: TRBJ2-6; CDR3 protein: ASSLTGDSGANVLT
V gene: TRBV20-1; D gene: TRBD2; J gene: TRBJ2-1; CDR3 protein: SASGQGGLAGPYIYNEQF
V gene: TRBV12-3/TRBV12-4; D gene: TRBD1; J gene: TRBJ1-1; CDR3 protein: ASSPGGRAF
V gene: TRBV12-3/TRBV12-4; D gene: .; J gene: TRBJ1-3; CDR3 protein: ASEFGAGVGNTIY
V gene: TRBV12-3/TRBV12-4; D gene: .; J gene: TRBJ1-1; CDR3 protein: ASSLTGMNTEAF
V gene: TRBV18; D gene: .; J gene: TRBJ1-2; CDR3 protein: ASSPAAGHYGYT
V gene: TRBV3-1; D gene: TRBD1; J gene: TRBJ1-1; CDR3 protein: ASSQGTANTEAF
V gene: TRBV12-3/TRBV12-4; D gene: .; J gene: TRBJ1-6; CDR3 protein: ASRQQGVGSPLH
V gene: TRBV28; D gene: .; J gene: TRBJ1-2; CDR3 protein: ASSPHRAGTGYGYT
V gene: TRBV4-3; D gene: .; J gene: TRBJ1-4; CDR3 protein: ASSLTGNREKLF
V gene: TRBV29-1; D gene: .; J gene: TRBJ1-1; CDR3 protein: SVEDQDGVTEAF
V gene: TRBV4-2; D gene: .; J gene: TRBJ1-2; CDR3 protein: ASSGPQGSVSGYT
V gene: TRBV3-1; D gene: .; J gene: TRBJ1-2; CDR3 protein: ASSQDFEGGYT
V gene: TRBV28; D gene: .; J gene: TRBJ1-2; CDR3 protein: ASSGGQMRDYGYT
V gene: TRBV10-3; D gene: .; J gene: TRBJ2-1; CDR3 protein: AISESRGTSYNEQF
V gene: TRBV5-1; D gene: TRBD1; J gene: TRBJ2-2; CDR3 protein: ASSFPTTRQGPSNTGELF
V gene: TRBV6-2/TRBV6-3; D gene: .; J gene: TRBJ2-7; CDR3 protein: ASSYPTLSTDQY
V gene: TRBV4-1; D gene: .; J gene: TRBJ2-7; CDR3 protein: ASSQYGEYSYEQY
V gene: TRBV27; D gene: .; J gene: TRBJ1-1; CDR3 protein: ASSFLGRGRTEAF
V gene: TRBV28; D gene: TRBD1; J gene: TRBJ2-1; CDR3 protein: ASNNRGPYNEQF
V gene: TRBV20-1; D gene: .; J gene: TRBJ2-5; CDR3 protein: SASTWGDRETQY
V gene: TRBV28; D gene: .; J gene: TRBJ2-1; CDR3 protein: ATCLGTTYDEQF
V gene: TRBV3-1; D gene: .; J gene: TRBJ2-7; CDR3 protein: ASSPRAPYEQY
V gene: TRBV12-3/TRBV12-4; D gene: .; J gene: TRBJ2-2; CDR3 protein: ASSFGGAGTGELF
V gene: TRBV30; D gene: .; J gene: TRBJ2-5; CDR3 protein: AFKGRGQETQY
V gene: TRBV6-1; D gene: .; J gene: TRBJ2-1; CDR3 protein: ASTGTVGHNEQF
V gene: TRBV5-1; D gene: TRBD2; J gene: TRBJ2-3; CDR3 protein: ASSPGLAGVDTQY
V gene: TRBV28; D gene: .; J gene: TRBJ1-2; CDR3 protein: ASLPTGSGYT
V gene: TRBV5-4; D gene: .; J gene: TRBJ1-1; CDR3 protein: ASNTDTEAF
V gene: TRBV18; D gene: .; J gene: TRBJ2-3; CDR3 protein: ASSPSMTSTDTQY
V gene: TRBV19; D gene: TRBD1; J gene: TRBJ2-6; CDR3 protein: ASHTRTGSRGANVLT
V gene: TRBV29-1; D gene: .; J gene: TRBJ2-7; CDR3 protein: SAGQTSYEQY